This T cell receptor (beta chain) was sequenced in a study of T cell responses to AZD1222 COVID-19 vaccine. To note about this clone: Its specificity is unknown.

Study observations and caveats: The peak T cell response came first, and repertoires were sampled only after it. White British people made up most donors, females outnumbered males, and clonal diversity was possibly underestimated.

Measured with immunoSEQ multiplex PCR; TCRdb has only the in-frame clones, and not every one. Found here are 90,000 to 130,000 clones, around 92% of them singletons; the top ten hold roughly 7%. In germline, CDR1 is SGHRS, CDR2 YFSETQ. This CDR3 region has 16 residues. V lost 2 bases and J lost 5; bases outside the gene matches: 5. The chain has TRBV5-1 and TRBJ2-2; 11 bases are a match to TRBD1. The TCR originated in an adult in good health. The source material was peripheral blood, sampled on day 0 of AZD1222 vaccination. In DNA form, the CDR3 reads TGCGCCAGCAGCTTAGGGGACAGGGGGTTTACCGGGGAGCTGTTTTTT. Translated: CASSLGDRGFTGELFF.